This T cell receptor beta chain was recovered during a study of Ad26.COV2.S vaccination and SARS-CoV-2 variants. Study-wide background: Ad26.COV2.S shots went into the muscle once or twice, 56 days apart.

This clone was counted a single time. Profiling relied on immunoSEQ multiplex PCR, and the TCRdb table lists in-frame clones only, not all of them. Of under 400,000 clones detected, around 86% appear once; the ten largest clones hold 3.4%. The treatment denotes: about 20 received Ad26.COV2.S at low or high dose, single or two shots; 5 received placebo; per-sample allocation not given. Specimens were obtained on day 63 following the first vaccine or placebo injection. The sequence was obtained from a person between 18 and 65 years old who received the Ad26.COV2.S COVID-19 vaccine or a placebo. The sample here was peripheral blood, taken in a trial of Ad26.COV2.S vaccine versus placebo.

As DNA, the CDR3 is TGTGCCACCGGACAGGGCCTCTACGAGCAGTACTTC. Translated: CATGQGLYEQYF. The J gene is TRBJ2-7, the V gene TRBV15; 8 nucleotides match TRBD1. The V gene end was trimmed by 8 bases and the J gene end by 3 bases; junction bases not matched to a gene: 3. Germline loops: CDR1 LNHNV, CDR2 YYDKDF (reference sequence). The CDR3 spans 12 residues.